This TCR beta chain originates from a study of T cells in Graves' hyperthyroidism and ophthalmopathy. The CDR3 has 17 amino acids. Germline assignment: CDR1 SGHTA and CDR2 FQGNSA. V was cut by 4 bases and J by 2 bases, with 18 bases left in between. Subjects with ophthalmopathy showed a Clinical Activity Score no lower than 3, a NOSPECS grade no lower than 4, and a duration shorter than 3 months. The study left out patients who had uncontrolled infection, other autoimmune disease, pregnancy or lactation. The authors obtained PBMCs from about 9 ml of fresh peripheral blood. RNA transcripts served as the template for amplifying TCR beta CDR3 regions. The HTBI primer set was used in a first-round RT-PCR of the TCR CDR3. TCRdb redid the calling of the multiplex PCR reads with MiXCR, one entry per CDR3 protein. This repertoire shows almost 350,000 distinct CDR3 sequences, 15% to 20% found once; its top ten account for about 14%.

This TCR was sampled from a woman aged 40 to 49 with Graves' ophthalmopathy. The sample was blood. The chain joins TRBV7-2 to TRBJ2-4, with D possibly TRBD2 on 6 matching bases. CDR3: CASSYPLGGGTKNIQYF. The CDR3 nucleotides read TGTGCCAGCAGCTACCCCTTGGGGGGTGGAACCAAAAACATTCAGTACTTC.